This passage covers 27 T cell receptor beta chains from one sample sequenced in a study of T cells in Graves' hyperthyroidism and ophthalmopathy. From RNA transcripts, TCR beta CDR3 regions were amplified. When the TCR CDR3 underwent first-round RT-PCR, the HTBI primer set was used. TCRdb recomputed calls from the multiplex PCR reads with MiXCR, one row per CDR3 protein. The data show about 360,000 distinct CDR3 sequences, less than 15% seen once. The sample taken for sequencing was blood. The receptor set was obtained from a woman aged 18 to 35 with Graves' hyperthyroidism.

This clonotype has ten or more counts. J is TRBJ2-5 and V is TRBV7-2, with 10 bases aligning to TRBD1. J gave up 6 bases and V 4 bases, and 8 bases lay outside the gene matches. This CDR3 has 15 amino acids. Germline V gene data show CDR1 as SGHTA and CDR2 as FQGNSA. CDR3 DNA sequence: TGTGCCAGCAGCTCGACAGGGGGCGAATACAAGACCCAGTACTTC. Translated, it gives CASSSTGGEYKTQYF.

The chain couples TRBV4-1 to TRBJ2-4; D may be TRBD2 (6 bases). The CDR3 sequence is 16 residues long. Trimming took off 0 bases at V and 3 bases at J, with 12 bases between the two ends. Germline-derived CDR1 and CDR2 are MGHRA and YSYEKL. The CDR3 region is CASSQEPAGIKNIQYF. In nucleotides, the CDR3 is TGCGCCAGCAGCCAAGAGCCAGCGGGCATCAAAAACATTCAGTACTTC.

Many counts were recorded for this clonotype. The genes are TRBV28 and TRBJ1-5; TRBD1 aligns across 11 bases. The CDR3 runs 17 residues. Germline-derived CDR1 and CDR2 are MDHEN and SYDVKM. Trimming took 5 bases from V and 4 from J; bases not matched to a gene: 10. The CDR3 region has the DNA TGTGCCAGCAGTCTGTGGACAGGGGGCTTAGGGAATCAGCCCCAGCATTTT. Translating gives CASSLWTGGLGNQPQHF. Variable domain in full (rest from reference TRBV28 and TRBJ1-5): DVKVTQSSRYLVKRTGEKVFLECVQDMDHENMFWYRQDPGLGLRLIYFSYDVKMKEKGDIPEGYSVSREKKERFSLILESASTNQTSMYLCASSLWTGGLGNQPQHFGDGTRLSIL.

The table lists this clonotype with many counts. The chain couples TRBV27 to TRBJ1-1; D ambiguous. The CDR3 consists of 14 residues. Looked up from germline, CDR1 is MNHEY and CDR2 is SMNVEV (reference sequence). The V gene lost 4 bases and the J gene lost 5 bases, with 14 bases spanning the gap. CDR3 DNA: TGTGCCAGCAGTTCCGGGTTCCCGGCAACTGAAGCTTTCTTT. This codes for CASSSGFPATEAFF.

There are many counts of this clonotype. The chain is built from TRBV28 and TRBJ2-5; no definite D call. This CDR3 is 11 amino acids long. Trimming took off 6 bases at V and 7 bases at J, with 9 bases between the two ends. CDR1 and CDR2 from the germline V gene are MDHEN and SYDVKM. The CDR3 loop reads CASSPGGTQYF. CDR3 DNA: TGTGCCAGCAGCCCCGGTGGGACCCAGTACTTC.

This clonotype was observed many times. The chain links TRBV7-6 to TRBJ2-7; the match to TRBD1 covers 9 bases. Germline-derived CDR1 and CDR2 are SGHVS and FNYEAQ. Germline trimming cut 5 bases from V and 2 bases from J; bases unmatched to any gene: 7. CDR3 length: 15 amino acids. In DNA, the CDR3 is TGTGCCAGCAGCCCGAGGGACAGGGCCGCCTACGAGCAGTACTTC. Its translation is CASSPRDRAAYEQYF.

The rearrangement links TRBV7-3 to TRBJ1-6, with 7 bases identical to TRBD1. The ends lost 5 bases at V and 7 bases at J; junction bases unmatched: 8. The germline gives CDR1 SGHTA, CDR2 FQGTGA. CDR3 length: 15 residues. The CDR3 DNA is TGTGCCAGCAGCCCCGAGGGACAGACAAATTCACCCCTCCACTTT. Protein: CASSPEGQTNSPLHF.

The chain couples TRBV3-1 to TRBJ2-7; the D call may be TRBD1 or TRBD2 (6 bases each). Trimming pared 4 bases from V and 0 bases from J, leaving 22 bases between. The V gene's germline CDR1 is LGHDT and CDR2 YNNKEL (reference sequence). This CDR3 has 18 residues. CDR3 amino acids: CASSLAQNTGAVSYEQYF. The CDR3 DNA reads as TGTGCCAGCAGCCTAGCACAGAACACGGGGGCCGTCTCCTACGAGCAGTACTTC.

The chain uses TRBV19 and TRBJ2-1, with 10 bases identical to TRBD2. The germline CDR1 and CDR2 sequences are LNHDA and SQIVND (reference sequence). This CDR3 has 14 amino acids. J lost 12 bases, V lost 2 bases, and 7 bases had no gene match. As DNA, the CDR3 is TGTGCCAGTAGTATACTAGCGGGAGAGGATGGGCAGTTCTTC. As protein: CASSILAGEDGQFF. The full variable domain, rest sourced from reference TRBV19 and TRBJ2-1, is DGGITQSPKYLFRKEGQNVTLSCEQNLNHDAMYWYRQDPGQGLRLIYYSQIVNDFQKGDIAEGYSVSREKKESFPLTVTSAQKNPTAFYLCASSILAGEDGQFFGPGTRLTVL.

This clonotype was detected only a few times. V gene TRBV10-3 combines with J gene TRBJ1-2; D not certain. Trimming stripped 3 bases from V and 13 bases from J, with 15 bases between. This CDR3 contains 12 residues. Germline CDR1 ENHRY, CDR2 SYGVKD. Written as DNA, the CDR3 is TGTGCCATCAGTGATCGTGGACGCGGGCCCACCTTC. Translated, it gives CAISDRGRGPTF.

Many counts were recorded for this clonotype. The CDR3 nucleotides are TGTGCCAGCAGTCCAGCGGGTCGCTCCTACAATGAGCAGTTCTTC. Translated, it gives CASSPAGRSYNEQFF. The V and J genes are TRBV12-3 or TRBV12-4 and TRBJ2-1; TRBD2 might be the D (6 bases). V dropped 5 bases and J dropped 0 bases, with 11 bases sitting between them. The CDR3 totals 15 residues.

This clonotype was counted many times. The gene calls are TRBV10-2 and TRBJ1-2; tentative D call: TRBD1 (6 bases). V was pared by 6 bases and J by 2 bases, with 10 bases between. Germline CDR1 is WSHSY and CDR2 is SAAADI. The CDR3 consists of 13 residues. The CDR3 reads CASSGGGNYGYTF. Here the CDR3 DNA reads TGCGCCAGCAGCGGGGGGGGCAACTATGGCTACACCTTC.

This clonotype was recorded a few times. The rearrangement joins TRBV4-1 to TRBJ2-7; D may be TRBD1 (6 bases). The V gene's germline CDR1 is MGHRA and CDR2 YSYEKL. The CDR3 is 16 amino acids. The V end lost 2 bases, the J end lost 0 bases, and 14 bases lay between the germline ends. The CDR3 loop is CASSQTLPGASYEQYF. CDR3 DNA: TGCGCCAGCAGCCAAACCTTACCAGGGGCCTCCTACGAGCAGTACTTC.

This clonotype was seen at least ten times. The chain is built from TRBV5-1 and TRBJ2-1; 12 positions match TRBD2. The CDR3 spans 15 residues. After removal of 1 base from V and 10 bases from J, the junction contained 6 bases not matched to a gene. Germline loops: CDR1 SGHRS, CDR2 YFSETQ. The CDR3 coding sequence is TGCGCCAGCAGCTTGCCGGCTAGCGGGGGGGGAGAGCAGTTCTTC. Protein: CASSLPASGGGEQFF.

This clonotype was observed a handful of times. The chain uses TRBV28 and TRBJ2-5; 10 bases are shared with TRBD1. The junction had 6 bases not matched to a gene; V was cut back by 3 bases and J by 2 bases. The CDR3 has 16 residues. The germline gives CDR1 MDHEN, CDR2 SYDVKM. In DNA form, the CDR3 reads TGTGCCAGCAGTTTGGGACCGGGACAGGGGCAAGAGACCCAGTACTTC. It translates to CASSLGPGQGQETQYF. Based on the CDR3 plus reference TRBV28 and TRBJ2-5, the full variable domain is DVKVTQSSRYLVKRTGEKVFLECVQDMDHENMFWYRQDPGLGLRLIYFSYDVKMKEKGDIPEGYSVSREKKERFSLILESASTNQTSMYLCASSLGPGQGQETQYFGPGTRLLVL.

This clonotype appeared many times. The rearrangement links TRBV28 to TRBJ2-1; no firm D call. V shed 6 bases and J shed 8 bases, with 5 bases lying between them. The CDR3 runs 10 residues. Germline lookup yields CDR1 MDHEN and CDR2 SYDVKM. Here the CDR3 reads CASRAHEQFF. CDR3 sequence (DNA): TGTGCCAGCAGAGCCCATGAGCAGTTCTTC. Supplemented by reference TRBV28 and TRBJ2-1, the full variable domain reads DVKVTQSSRYLVKRTGEKVFLECVQDMDHENMFWYRQDPGLGLRLIYFSYDVKMKEKGDIPEGYSVSREKKERFSLILESASTNQTSMYLCASRAHEQFFGPGTRLTVL.

This clonotype was counted between two and nine times. The chain couples TRBV28 to TRBJ2-7, with TRBD2 identical over 13 bases. V gave up 6 bases and J gave up 2 bases; unmatched junction bases: 16. This CDR3 has 19 residues. Germline CDR1 reads MDHEN; CDR2 reads SYDVKM. CDR3 DNA: TGTGCCAGCAGCAGACTAGCGGGGGGCCAAAACTGGAGGCCCTACGAGCAGTACTTC. It yields the protein CASSRLAGGQNWRPYEQYF. Full variable domain (rest looked up from reference TRBV28 and TRBJ2-7): DVKVTQSSRYLVKRTGEKVFLECVQDMDHENMFWYRQDPGLGLRLIYFSYDVKMKEKGDIPEGYSVSREKKERFSLILESASTNQTSMYLCASSRLAGGQNWRPYEQYFGPGTRLTVT.

The sample holds a few counts of this clonotype. This may be a read error, as it is one base from a much larger clone. Since no conserved phenylalanine or tryptophan closes the CDR3, a read error is the likely cause. V gene TRBV2 combines with J gene TRBJ1-2; maybe TRBD1 (6 bases). CDR3 size: 14 residues. Trimming stripped 7 bases from V and 4 bases from J, with 16 bases between. The germline V gene encodes CDR1 SNHLY and CDR2 FYNNEI. CDR3 nucleotide sequence: TGTGCCAGCAAACGAGGCGAACAGGGCTATGGCTACACCCTC. This gives the protein CASKRGEQGYGYTL.

This clonotype was seen repeatedly, ten times or more. Written as DNA, the CDR3 is TGTGCCAGCAGTTCCTCAGACGGCTACTACGAGCAGTACTTC. Protein sequence: CASSSSDGYYEQYF. The chain couples TRBV12-3 or TRBV12-4 to TRBJ2-7; D ambiguous. This CDR3 region has 14 residues. V lost 4 bases to trimming and J lost 3 bases, with 13 bases between them.

This clonotype was seen many times. The chain links TRBV20-1 to TRBJ2-1, with 7 bases aligning to TRBD1. CDR1 DFQATT and CDR2 SNEGSKA come from the germline V gene (reference sequence). The CDR3 contains 15 residues. Trimming at V came to 5 bases and at J to 2 bases, leaving 9 bases not matched to a gene. CDR3 DNA: TGCAGTGCTTCCCCCGGGACAGCCCCCTACAATGAGCAGTTCTTC. Its protein is CSASPGTAPYNEQFF.

This clonotype was seen many times. The rearrangement uses TRBV12-3 or TRBV12-4 and TRBJ2-3; the D gene could be TRBD1 or TRBD2 (5 bases each). V dropped 4 bases and J dropped 6 bases, with 17 bases sitting between them. This CDR3 is built from 15 residues. The CDR3, as DNA: TGTGCCAGCAGTTCAGGGCATACGGGATTGGATACGCAGTATTTT. It specifies CASSSGHTGLDTQYF.

This clonotype was recorded many times. The rearrangement links TRBV4-1 to TRBJ2-2, with 7 bases lining up with TRBD1. Germline V gives CDR1 MGHRA, CDR2 YSYEKL. CDR3 length equals 15 residues. With V trimmed by 5 bases and J by 0 bases, 3 bases remained unmatched. The CDR3, as DNA: TGCGCCAGCAGCTCGACAGGGACGAACACCGGGGAGCTGTTTTTT. This codes for CASSSTGTNTGELFF.

With regard to this clonotype: The CDR3 ends on some other residue instead of the conserved phenylalanine or tryptophan, so this is likely a read error. This chain connects TRBV6-2 or TRBV6-3 to TRBJ2-5, with D maybe TRBD2 (7 bases). Germline CDR1 and CDR2: MNHEY and SVGEGT. The CDR3 has 13 amino acids. The ends were cut back, 8 bases at V and 2 bases at J, with 12 bases in the middle. The CDR3 sequence: CASRGALQETQYL. The CDR3, as DNA: TGTGCCAGCCGGGGGGCCTTACAAGAGACCCAGTACTTA.

This clonotype was counted at least ten times. The chain is built from TRBV11-2 and TRBJ2-1; D possibly corresponds to TRBD1 (6 bases). The CDR3 runs 12 residues. Germline V gene data show CDR1 as SGHAT and CDR2 as FQNNGV. V lost 5 bases and J 15 bases, leaving 17 bases between the germline ends. CDR3 residues: CASSPATGLLFF. The CDR3 DNA reads as TGTGCCAGCAGCCCTGCGACAGGCTTGTTGTTCTTC.

This clonotype showed up many times. The chain links TRBV28 to TRBJ2-7, with TRBD2 matching 7 bases. J lost 2 bases, V lost 7 bases, and 8 bases had no gene match. There are 14 residues in the CDR3. Germline-derived CDR1 and CDR2 are MDHEN and SYDVKM. As DNA, the CDR3 is TGTGCCAGCACCTGGGGGGGAGCAACCTACGAGCAGTACTTC. It encodes CASTWGGATYEQYF.

This clonotype was recorded many times. The V gene is TRBV5-1, the J gene TRBJ1-1; 8 nucleotides agree with TRBD1. The CDR3 runs to 14 residues. V shed 4 bases, J shed 6 bases, and the junction held 8 bases outside the gene matches. Looked up from germline, CDR1 is SGHRS and CDR2 is YFSETQ. CDR3 region: CASSPTGVYPEAFF. CDR3 in DNA: TGCGCCAGCAGCCCGACAGGGGTATACCCTGAAGCTTTCTTT.

This clonotype has at least ten counts. The rearrangement uses TRBV7-2 and TRBJ2-3; TRBD2 agrees at 7 bases. The germline V gene has CDR1 SGHTA and CDR2 FQGNSA. J was trimmed by 2 bases and V by 4 bases; bases with no gene match: 6. There are 15 residues in the CDR3. The chain's CDR3 is CASSSAAGPTDTQYF. Here the CDR3 DNA reads TGTGCCAGCAGCTCTGCAGCGGGACCCACAGATACGCAGTATTTT.